Sequencing of this T cell receptor beta chain was carried out in a study of shared clonotypes between healthy human individuals. CD45RO-negative CD8 cells positively selected for CCR7 made up the naive population, which excluded terminally differentiated effector memory CD45RA+ cells. The table came from immunoSEQ multiplex PCR; TCRdb's copy has only in-frame clones and leaves some out. This sample carries about 610,000 clones, approximately 96% of them seen once, and the ten largest clones take roughly 0.1%. V was pared by 7 bases and J by 4 bases, with 7 bases of the junction left unmatched. CDR1 and CDR2 from the germline V gene are SEHNR and FQNEAQ (reference sequence). The CDR3 length is 14 residues.

The sequenced sample was naive CD8+ T cells sorted from blood. The sequence was obtained from a woman aged 25-40 years in good health. This chain joins TRBV7-9 and TRBJ1-1, with 9 bases lining up with TRBD1. This CDR3 is CASKPGQGFTEAFF. The DNA for the CDR3 is TGTGCCAGCAAGCCGGGACAGGGTTTCACTGAAGCTTTCTTT.